This T cell receptor (beta chain) stems from a study of identical twins. This clonotype was counted a few times. TCRdb independently ran MiXCR on the 5' RACE reads; one entry per CDR3 protein. The table includes approximately 530,000 distinct CDR3 sequences, about a fifth detected once. The CDR3 sequence is 15 residues long. Trimming pared 5 bases from V and 6 bases from J, leaving 17 bases between. Separately, the same data were catalogued under a study of yellow fever vaccine responses in identical twins.

Sequenced: CD4+ T cells sorted from blood. The chain links TRBV12-3 or TRBV12-4 to TRBJ2-1; tentative D call: TRBD2 (6 bases). The origin of this receptor is a woman aged 18-35 years in good health. Here the CDR3 DNA reads TGTGCCAGCAGTCCCATTGGCGGGGTTGTCAATGAGCAGTTCTTC. It translates to CASSPIGGVVNEQFF.